The source of this T cell receptor (beta chain) is a study of OX40 agonist ivuxolimab in advanced cancers. In the study overall: Patients were dosed with the agonistic anti-OX40 (CD134) antibody ivuxolimab. Study-level findings and limits: The average count of expanded clones was higher among CD8+ T cells than among CD4+.

Assay: immunoSEQ multiplex PCR; the TCRdb copy retains only in-frame clones and omits some. Of tens of thousands of clones listed, 86% are singletons. Notes on this clone: The antigen remains unidentified.

The sequence was obtained from an adult with an advanced solid tumor such as melanoma, head and neck, liver or kidney cancer. Sequenced here: CD4+ or CD8+ T cells sorted from blood, sampled in a trial of the OX40 agonist ivuxolimab.

The CDR3 sequence: CASSQDSASGYEQYF. The CDR3 nucleotides read TGTGCCAGCAGCCAAGACTCGGCTAGCGGCTACGAGCAGTACTTC. This sequence joins TRBV4-2 and TRBJ2-7; TRBD2 agrees at 7 bases. Losses at the gene ends were 0 bases for V and 3 bases for J; bases not matched to a gene: 5. CDR3 size: 15 residues. The germline gives CDR1 LGHNA, CDR2 YNFKEQ.